This T cell receptor beta chain came from a study of blood T cells in healthy people across ages. The germline gives CDR1 KGHSH, CDR2 LQKENI. Between the trimmed V and J ends, which lost 6 bases and 5 bases, there was a span of 20 bases. The CDR3 is made up of 16 amino acids. Per sample, a minimum of 6.5 million PBMCs were isolated. The authors ran a second PCR of 7 to 11 cycles using a sample-barcoded 5' primer and a J-beta primer mix. Every sample returned 2.5 million or more CDR3-containing paired-end reads. MiXCR, run by TCRdb on the 5' RACE reads, gives a single entry per CDR3 protein. Of about 1 million distinct CDR3 sequences in the sample, 40% to 55% were seen once.

The source of this sequence is a woman aged 60-70 years in good health. The sequenced sample was blood. The genes are TRBV18 and TRBJ2-1, with D maybe TRBD2 (6 bases). Here the CDR3 reads CASSPKAGPGNNEQFF. DNA for the CDR3: TGTGCCAGCTCCCCGAAGGCGGGACCAGGGAACAATGAGCAGTTCTTC. The full variable domain, rest sourced from reference TRBV18 and TRBJ2-1, is NAGVMQNPRHLVRRRGQEARLRCSPMKGHSHVYWYRQLPEEGLKFMVYLQKENIIDESGMPKERFSAEFPKEGPSILRIQQVVRGDSAAYFCASSPKAGPGNNEQFFGPGTRLTVL.